Listed below are T cell receptor beta chains from one sample, sequenced in a study of cytomegalovirus exposure and HLA in healthy donors. Some clones are missing from TCRdb's copy, which holds only in-frame ones; the method was immunoSEQ multiplex PCR. This sample has 160,000 or so clones, with just under 80% found just once. Source material: PBMCs. The receptor set was obtained from a woman between 45 and 60 years old in good health and CMV-seronegative. CDR3s include the opening cysteine and the closing phenylalanine or tryptophan. The order of the fields is J gene, V gene, D gene, clone size, CDR3 protein, CDR3 DNA. The D gene is left open where the match is weak. A clone size is listed for some rows: how often the clone was seen (once, few, many), or a class if it is expanded.

TRBJ2-7,TRBV6-5,NA,NA,CASSYLDSISYEQYF,TGTGCCAGCAGTTATCTGGACTCAATCTCCTACGAGCAGTACTTC
TRBJ1-1,TRBV5-4,TRBD1,few,CASSPGQGYTEAFF,TGTGCCAGCAGCCCGGGACAGGGCTACACTGAAGCTTTCTTT
TRBJ1-1,TRBV20-1,NA,NA,CSAPLTAGAFF,TGCAGTGCGCCACTCACGGCGGGAGCTTTCTTT
TRBJ1-5,TRBV5-1,NA,NA,CASSLGTPTVIDQHF,TGCGCCAGCAGCTTGGGAACTCCAACGGTGATAGACCAGCATTTT
TRBJ2-1,TRBV11-3,TRBD2,NA,CASSLSRASGRQFF,TGTGCCAGCAGCCTGAGTCGGGCTAGCGGGAGACAGTTCTTC
TRBJ2-5,TRBV18,NA,NA,CASSPPIPSGNQETQYF,TGTGCCAGCTCACCACCAATCCCCTCAGGGAACCAAGAGACCCAGTACTTC
TRBJ1-1,TRBV10-3,NA,NA,CAISIEQDTEAFF,TGTGCCATCAGTATAGAACAGGACACTGAAGCTTTCTTT
TRBJ1-3,TRBV27,NA,NA,CASSSGLLSGNTIYF,TGTGCCAGCAGTTCCGGACTCCTCTCTGGAAACACCATATATTTT
TRBJ1-3,TRBV11-2,NA,NA,CASSRDSSGNTIYF,TGTGCCAGCAGCCGCGACAGCTCTGGAAACACCATATATTTT
TRBJ2-7,TRBV5-1,NA,NA,CASSLDGFGEQYF,TGCGCCAGCAGCTTGGATGGGTTCGGGGAGCAGTACTTC